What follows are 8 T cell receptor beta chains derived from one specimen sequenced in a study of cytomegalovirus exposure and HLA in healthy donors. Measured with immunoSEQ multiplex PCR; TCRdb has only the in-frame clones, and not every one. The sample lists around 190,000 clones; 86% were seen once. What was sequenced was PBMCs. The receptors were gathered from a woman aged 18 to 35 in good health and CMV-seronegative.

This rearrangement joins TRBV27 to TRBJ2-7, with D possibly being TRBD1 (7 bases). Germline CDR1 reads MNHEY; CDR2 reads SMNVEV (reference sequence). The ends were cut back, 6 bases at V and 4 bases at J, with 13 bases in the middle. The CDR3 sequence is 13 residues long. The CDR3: CASRRDSHYEQYF. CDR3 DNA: TGTGCCAGCAGGCGGGACAGCCATTACGAGCAGTACTTC.

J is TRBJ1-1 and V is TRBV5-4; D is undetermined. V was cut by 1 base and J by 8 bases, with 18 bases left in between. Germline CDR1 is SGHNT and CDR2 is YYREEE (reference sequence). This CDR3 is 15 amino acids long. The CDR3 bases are TGTGCCAGCAGCTTGACCGTCTTAGAGGTGAGGGAAGCTTTCTTT. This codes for CASSLTVLEVREAFF.

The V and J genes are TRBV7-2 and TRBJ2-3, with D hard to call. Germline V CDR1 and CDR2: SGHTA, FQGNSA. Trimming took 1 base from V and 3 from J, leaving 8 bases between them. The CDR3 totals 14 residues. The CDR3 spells CASSLVRKTDTQYF. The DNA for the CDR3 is TGTGCCAGCAGCTTAGTTCGTAAAACAGATACGCAGTATTTT. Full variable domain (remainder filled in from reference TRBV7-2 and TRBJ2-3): GAGVSQSPSNKVTEKGKDVELRCDPISGHTALYWYRQSLGQGLEFLIYFQGNSAPDKSGLPSDRFSAERTGGSVSTLTIQRTQQEDSAVYLCASSLVRKTDTQYFGPGTRLTVL.

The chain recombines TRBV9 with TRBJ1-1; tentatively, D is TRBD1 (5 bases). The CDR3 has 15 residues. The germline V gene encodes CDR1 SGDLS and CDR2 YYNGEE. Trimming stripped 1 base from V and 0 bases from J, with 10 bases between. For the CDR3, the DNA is TGTGCCAGCAGCGTAACAGGAAGCTTGAACACTGAAGCTTTCTTT. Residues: CASSVTGSLNTEAFF. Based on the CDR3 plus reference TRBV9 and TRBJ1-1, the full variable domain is DSGVTQTPKHLITATGQRVTLRCSPRSGDLSVYWYQQSLDQGLQFLIQYYNGEERAKGNILERFSAQQFPDLHSELNLSSLELGDSALYFCASSVTGSLNTEAFFGQGTRLTVV.

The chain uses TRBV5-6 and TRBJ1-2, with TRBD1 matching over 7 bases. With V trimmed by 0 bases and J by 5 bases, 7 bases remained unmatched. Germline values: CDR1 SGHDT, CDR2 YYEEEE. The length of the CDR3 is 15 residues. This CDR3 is CASSLVRDSLYGYTF. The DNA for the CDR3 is TGTGCCAGCAGCTTGGTAAGGGACAGCCTATATGGCTACACCTTC.

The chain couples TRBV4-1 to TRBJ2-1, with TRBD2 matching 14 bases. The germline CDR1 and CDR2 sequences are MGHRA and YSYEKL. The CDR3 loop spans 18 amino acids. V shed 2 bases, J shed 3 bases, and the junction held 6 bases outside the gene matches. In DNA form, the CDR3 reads TGCGCCAGCAGCCAATGGACTAGCGGGGGGCCCGACTACAATGAGCAGTTCTTC. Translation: CASSQWTSGGPDYNEQFF.

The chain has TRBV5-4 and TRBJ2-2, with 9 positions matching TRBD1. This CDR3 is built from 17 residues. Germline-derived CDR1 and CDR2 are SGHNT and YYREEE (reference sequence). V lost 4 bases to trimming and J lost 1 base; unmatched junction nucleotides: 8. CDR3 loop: CASSRGTGRGNTGELFF. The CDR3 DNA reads TGTGCCAGCAGCCGCGGGACAGGGAGGGGGAACACCGGGGAGCTGTTTTTT.

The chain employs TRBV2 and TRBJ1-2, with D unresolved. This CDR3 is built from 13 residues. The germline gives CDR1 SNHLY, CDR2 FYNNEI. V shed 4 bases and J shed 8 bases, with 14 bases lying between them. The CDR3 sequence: CASSVGGQYGYTF. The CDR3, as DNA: TGTGCCAGCAGTGTTGGAGGGCAATACGGCTACACCTTC.